This TCR beta chain is drawn from a study of blood T cell repertoires in COVID-19. Looking at the study overall: The study drew acute and convalescent COVID-19 samples from the United States, Italy and Spain.

This CDR3 has 12 amino acids. V gave up 3 bases and J gave up 8 bases, with 10 bases separating them. The germline V gene has CDR1 LNHDA and CDR2 SQIVND (reference sequence). Assay used: immunoSEQ multiplex PCR; TCRdb lists only in-frame clones, some missing. Counted here are over 150,000 clones, about four fifths occurring once; the ten biggest clones make up approximately 7.1%. The gene calls are TRBV19 and TRBJ1-1; maybe TRBD1 (5 bases). Material: peripheral blood. The clonotype was recovered from a human donor in a cohort sampled during active COVID-19. The CDR3 here is CASSIGQVEAFF. The CDR3 bases are TGTGCCAGTAGTATTGGACAAGTGGAAGCTTTCTTT.